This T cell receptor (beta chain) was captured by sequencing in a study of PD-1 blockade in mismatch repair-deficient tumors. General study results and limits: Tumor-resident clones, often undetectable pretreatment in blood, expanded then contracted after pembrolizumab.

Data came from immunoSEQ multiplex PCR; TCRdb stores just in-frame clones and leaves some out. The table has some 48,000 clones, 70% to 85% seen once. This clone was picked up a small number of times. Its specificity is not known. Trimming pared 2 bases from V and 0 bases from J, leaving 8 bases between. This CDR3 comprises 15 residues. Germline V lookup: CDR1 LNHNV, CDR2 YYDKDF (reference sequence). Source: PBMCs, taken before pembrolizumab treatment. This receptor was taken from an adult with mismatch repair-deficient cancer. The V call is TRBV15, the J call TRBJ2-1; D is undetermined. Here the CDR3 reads CATSRSASSYNEQFF. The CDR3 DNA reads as TGTGCCACCAGCAGATCCGCTAGCTCCTACAATGAGCAGTTCTTC. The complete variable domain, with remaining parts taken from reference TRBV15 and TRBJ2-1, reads DAMVIQNPRYQVTQFGKPVTLSCSQTLNHNVMYWYQQKSSQAPKLLFHYYDKDFNNEADTPDNFQSRRPNTSFCFLDIRSPGLGDTAMYLCATSRSASSYNEQFFGPGTRLTVL.